The 17 T cell receptor beta chains presented below share a single source sample, sequenced in a study of OX40 agonist ivuxolimab in advanced cancers. The repertoire was sequenced with immunoSEQ multiplex PCR; TCRdb's copy has only in-frame clones and lacks some. Of tens of thousands of clones in the sample, roughly nine tenths were seen once. This specimen was CD4+ or CD8+ T cells sorted from blood, taken in a trial of the OX40 agonist ivuxolimab. The receptors stem from an adult with an advanced solid tumor such as melanoma, head and neck, liver or kidney cancer.

J is TRBJ1-1 and V is TRBV6-6; D might be TRBD1 (5 bases). Deletions cut 4 bases from V and 11 bases from J, with 17 bases between. Germline V gives CDR1 MNHNY, CDR2 SVGAGI (reference sequence). This CDR3 has 13 residues. CDR3 sequence reads: CASSLGDFGSAFF. The CDR3 DNA sequence: TGTGCCAGCAGTTTAGGGGACTTCGGCTCGGCTTTCTTT.

The chain carries TRBV29-1 and TRBJ2-3; perhaps TRBD2 as D (5 bases). V lost 3 bases and J 2 bases, leaving 9 bases between the germline ends. This CDR3 is 13 amino acids long. Germline V gene sequence: CDR1 SQVTM, CDR2 ANQGSEA. The CDR3 DNA sequence: TGCAGCGTTGAGCGGGTCCTCACAGATACGCAGTATTTT. Its protein is CSVERVLTDTQYF.

V and J are TRBV6-6 and TRBJ2-1; D ambiguous. The CDR3 has 13 amino acids. The V and J ends lost 8 bases and 0 bases respectively, with 8 bases between them. CDR1 and CDR2 (germline): MNHNY, SVGAGI (reference sequence). The CDR3 region is CASQESSYNEQFF. Written as DNA, the CDR3 is TGTGCCAGCCAAGAGAGCTCCTACAATGAGCAGTTCTTC.

This chain joins TRBV19 and TRBJ1-1; D ambiguous. Per germline, CDR1 LNHDA and CDR2 SQIVND (reference sequence). The CDR3 length is 16 residues. Trimming took 3 bases from V and 6 from J, leaving 20 bases between them. CDR3 loop: CASSIPPGRNVAEAFF. For the CDR3, the DNA is TGTGCCAGTAGTATCCCCCCGGGCCGAAATGTCGCTGAAGCTTTCTTT.

This clone has a single count. V gene TRBV5-4 combines with J gene TRBJ2-1; 15 bases map to TRBD2. Germline V CDR1 and CDR2: SGHNT, YYREEE (reference sequence). The CDR3 extends over 16 amino acids. Trimming at V came to 4 bases and at J to 9 bases, leaving 8 bases not matched to a gene. The CDR3 bases are TGTGCCAGCAGCCCGGGGGGGACTAGCGGGAGGTTTGAGCAGTTCTTC. Translation gives CASSPGGTSGRFEQFF.

The gene calls are TRBV6-1 and TRBJ1-6, with D uncertain. The germline CDR1 and CDR2 sequences are MNHNS and SASEGT. The CDR3 loop spans 9 amino acids. Trimming took off 6 bases at V and 13 bases at J, with 4 bases between the two ends. The CDR3 reads CASSPPLHF. For the CDR3, the DNA is TGTGCCAGCAGCCCGCCCCTCCACTTT.

The V and J genes are TRBV30 and TRBJ1-3; 8 bases match TRBD1. The CDR3 extends over 15 amino acids. V shed 8 bases and J 0 bases; nucleotides not matched to a gene: 9. Germline CDR1 reads GTSNPN; CDR2 reads SVGIG (reference sequence). For the CDR3, the DNA is TGTGCCGCGGATCCGGGACAGGTCTCTGGAAACACCATATATTTT. Its protein is CAADPGQVSGNTIYF.

This clone was picked up a small number of times. The chain combines TRBV5-8 with TRBJ2-5; tentatively, D is TRBD2 (6 bases). The CDR3 runs 16 residues. The V end lost 0 bases, the J end lost 7 bases, and 19 bases lay between the germline ends. Germline V gene lookup returns CDR1 SGHTS and CDR2 YDEGEE. The chain's CDR3 is CASSLEGAGPEGTQYF. The CDR3 DNA reads TGTGCCAGCAGCTTGGAAGGCGCAGGGCCGGAGGGGACCCAGTACTTC. The entire variable domain, with the rest obtained from reference TRBV5-8 and TRBJ2-5, is as follows: EAGVTQSPTHLIKTRGQQATLRCSPISGHTSVYWYQQALGLGLQFLLWYDEGEERNRGNFPPRFSGRQFPNYSSELNVNALELEDSALYLCASSLEGAGPEGTQYFGPGTRLLVL.

The chain combines TRBV5-1 with TRBJ2-7; no clear D gene. The length of the CDR3 is 16 residues. V gave up 0 bases and J gave up 2 bases, with 15 bases separating them. Germline CDR1 SGHRS, CDR2 YFSETQ. The CDR3 DNA follows: TGCGCCAGCAGCTTGGGAGGTGGCTGGTCCACCTACGAGCAGTACTTC. Amino acids: CASSLGGGWSTYEQYF.

The V call is TRBV6-1, the J call TRBJ1-5; D not resolved. Germline V gene lookup returns CDR1 MNHNS and CDR2 SASEGT. There are 17 residues in the CDR3. V gave up 2 bases and J gave up 0 bases, with 14 bases separating them. Here the CDR3 reads CASSERASVYSNQPQHF. The DNA for the CDR3 is TGTGCCAGCAGTGAACGAGCGAGCGTGTATAGCAATCAGCCCCAGCATTTT.

The chain has TRBV10-3 and TRBJ2-5, with unresolved D. The CDR3 sequence is 12 residues long. Deletions cut 10 bases from V and 1 base from J, with 10 bases between. Germline values: CDR1 ENHRY, CDR2 SYGVKD. CDR3 nucleotides: TGTGCCACGGCACAGAGCCAAGAGACCCAGTACTTC. Amino acid sequence: CATAQSQETQYF.

The V call is TRBV15, the J call TRBJ2-5, with 7 nucleotides matching TRBD2. The end of the DNA is better explained by TRBJ2-7, so the J call may be wrong. Per germline, CDR1 LNHNV and CDR2 YYDKDF (reference sequence). The CDR3 sequence is 17 residues long. CDR3: CATSRASGSGTSYEQYF. CDR3 in DNA: TGTGCCACCAGCAGAGCTTCTGGGAGCGGGACCTCCTACGAGCAGTACTTC.

The chain couples TRBV19 to TRBJ2-1, with 12 bases identical to TRBD2. Germline CDR1 is LNHDA and CDR2 is SQIVND (reference sequence). V was pared by 4 bases and J by 4 bases, with 2 bases of the junction left unmatched. The CDR3 is made up of 15 amino acids. This CDR3 reads CASSTLAGGYNEQFF. CDR3 nucleotides: TGTGCCAGTAGTACCCTAGCGGGGGGGTACAATGAGCAGTTCTTC.

The gene calls are TRBV5-1 and TRBJ2-5; maybe TRBD1 (5 bases). The CDR3 runs 14 residues. V lost 4 bases and J 0 bases, leaving 10 bases between the germline ends. Per the germline V gene, CDR1 is SGHRS and CDR2 is YFSETQ. The chain's CDR3 is CASSPTAYQETQYF. The CDR3, as DNA: TGCGCCAGCAGCCCGACAGCGTACCAAGAGACCCAGTACTTC. Full variable domain (rest looked up from reference TRBV5-1 and TRBJ2-5): KAGVTQTPRYLIKTRGQQVTLSCSPISGHRSVSWYQQTPGQGLQFLFEYFSETQRNKGNFPGRFSGRQFSNSRSEMNVSTLELGDSALYLCASSPTAYQETQYFGPGTRLLVL.

The rearrangement links TRBV19 to TRBJ1-5; 11 positions match TRBD1. The CDR3 totals 15 residues. Germline V gene data show CDR1 as LNHDA and CDR2 as SQIVND (reference sequence). V was pared by 9 bases and J by 6 bases, with 10 bases of the junction left unmatched. The CDR3 region is CASRLGQGVTQPQHF. The CDR3, as DNA: TGTGCCAGCCGACTGGGACAGGGGGTAACTCAGCCCCAGCATTTT.

This clone was seen a handful of times. The chain carries TRBV7-3 and TRBJ1-1, with a tentative D call TRBD1 (5 bases). Germline V gives CDR1 SGHTA, CDR2 FQGTGA. The CDR3 has 12 amino acids. Deletions cut 5 bases from V and 10 bases from J, with 14 bases between. The CDR3 region is CASSPGSGGAFF. The CDR3 DNA reads TGTGCCAGCAGCCCCGGATCCGGGGGAGCTTTCTTT.

V usage is TRBV9 and J usage is TRBJ2-2; the D gene is possibly TRBD2 (6 bases). V shed 0 bases and J shed 5 bases, with 17 bases lying between them. The germline V gene has CDR1 SGDLS and CDR2 YYNGEE. CDR3 length: 17 amino acids. CDR3 region: CASSVDGGTFLTGELFF. The CDR3 nucleotides read TGTGCCAGCAGCGTAGATGGCGGGACGTTTCTAACCGGGGAGCTGTTTTTT. The full variable domain, with the rest looked up from reference TRBV9 and TRBJ2-2, is DSGVTQTPKHLITATGQRVTLRCSPRSGDLSVYWYQQSLDQGLQFLIQYYNGEERAKGNILERFSAQQFPDLHSELNLSSLELGDSALYFCASSVDGGTFLTGELFFGEGSRLTVL.